This TCR beta chain was obtained from a study of T cells in Graves' hyperthyroidism and ophthalmopathy. Overall study results and limits: Expanded thyroid clonotypes (above 0.001) were mostly also found in blood. Ophthalmopathy stood apart from stable hyperthyroidism in a 13 V-J model.

RNA transcripts were the template for amplifying TCR beta CDR3 regions. The HTBI set primed first-round TCR CDR3 RT-PCR. One entry per CDR3 protein, called by TCRdb with MiXCR from the multiplex PCR reads. The table lists fewer than 750,000 distinct CDR3 sequences, around 15% of them singletons. This CDR3 has 12 amino acids. Trimming took off 2 bases at V and 4 bases at J, with 5 bases between the two ends. This clonotype was seen at least ten times. Its antigen is not identified. The specimen sequenced was blood. V is TRBV12-3 or TRBV12-4 and J is TRBJ1-2; D not certain. The receptor was isolated from a woman in her forties or fifties with Graves' ophthalmopathy. CDR3 loop: CASSLRIYGYTF. CDR3 DNA sequence: TGTGCCAGCAGTTTACGGATCTATGGCTACACCTTC.